This TCR beta chain came from a study of blood T cell repertoires in COVID-19. Overall study context: Samples of COVID-19 (acute and convalescent) were obtained from the United States, Italy and Spain.

The germline V gene has CDR1 SGDLS and CDR2 YYNGEE. The CDR3 has 13 amino acids. Trimming removed 0 bases at V and 6 bases at J, with 7 bases between. Original processing notes: The assay estimated nucleated cells by amplifying reference gene primers. TCRdb's table, derived via immunoSEQ multiplex PCR, lists solely in-frame clones and lacks some. D and trimming were read from the DNA, whereas the V and J calls and clone size are those reported in that table. Of 200,000 to 250,000 clones listed, about 85% are singletons. Input material: peripheral blood. The chain carries TRBV9 and TRBJ1-5, with D hard to call. The sequence came from a man aged 40-49 years with acute or convalescent COVID-19. The CDR3 nucleotides are TGTGCCAGCAGCGTAGAGCCGGGTCAGCCCCAGCATTTT. This sequence encodes CASSVEPGQPQHF. Drawing the rest from reference TRBV9 and TRBJ1-5, the complete variable domain is DSGVTQTPKHLITATGQRVTLRCSPRSGDLSVYWYQQSLDQGLQFLIQYYNGEERAKGNILERFSAQQFPDLHSELNLSSLELGDSALYFCASSVEPGQPQHFGDGTRLSIL.